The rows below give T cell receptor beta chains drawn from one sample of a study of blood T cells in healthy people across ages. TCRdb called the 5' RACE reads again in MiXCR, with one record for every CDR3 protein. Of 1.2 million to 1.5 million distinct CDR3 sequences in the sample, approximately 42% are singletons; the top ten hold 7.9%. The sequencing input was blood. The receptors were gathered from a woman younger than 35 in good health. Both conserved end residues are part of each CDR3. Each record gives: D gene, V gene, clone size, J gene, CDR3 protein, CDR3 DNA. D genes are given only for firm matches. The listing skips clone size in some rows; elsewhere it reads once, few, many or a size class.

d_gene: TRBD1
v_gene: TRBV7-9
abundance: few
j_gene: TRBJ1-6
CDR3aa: CASSFGTGKNSPLHF
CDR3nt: TGTGCCAGCAGCTTCGGGACAGGGAAAAATTCACCCCTCCACTTT

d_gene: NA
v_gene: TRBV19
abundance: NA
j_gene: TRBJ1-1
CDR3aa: CASSIDGGGLNTEAFF
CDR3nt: TGTGCCAGTAGTATAGATGGAGGGGGGCTGAACACTGAAGCTTTCTTT

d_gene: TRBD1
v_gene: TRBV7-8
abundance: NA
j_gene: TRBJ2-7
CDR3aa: CASSSLDPGTGGDEQYF
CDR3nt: TGTGCCAGCAGCTCCCTCGACCCAGGGACAGGGGGCGACGAGCAGTACTTC

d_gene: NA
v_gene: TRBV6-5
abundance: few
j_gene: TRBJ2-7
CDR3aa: CASSWSGAYEQYF
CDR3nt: TGTGCCAGCAGTTGGTCGGGAGCCTACGAGCAGTACTTC

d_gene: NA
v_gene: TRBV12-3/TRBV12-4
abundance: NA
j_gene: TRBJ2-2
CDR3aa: CASSLALSGGIAGELFF
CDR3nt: TGTGCCAGCAGTTTAGCGCTAAGTGGGGGAATTGCCGGGGAGCTGTTTTTT

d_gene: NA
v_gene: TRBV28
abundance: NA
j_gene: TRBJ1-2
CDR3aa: CASRFTRYGYTF
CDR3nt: TGTGCCAGCAGATTCACGAGATATGGCTACACCTTC

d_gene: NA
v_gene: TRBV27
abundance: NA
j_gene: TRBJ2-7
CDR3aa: CASSVVTDNEQYF
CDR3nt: TGTGCCAGCAGTGTAGTCACCGACAATGAGCAGTACTTC

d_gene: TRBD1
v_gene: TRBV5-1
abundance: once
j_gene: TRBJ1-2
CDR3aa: CASSPRGGQGSYGYTF
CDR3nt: TGCGCCAGCAGCCCTCGCGGGGGACAGGGTAGTTATGGCTACACCTTC

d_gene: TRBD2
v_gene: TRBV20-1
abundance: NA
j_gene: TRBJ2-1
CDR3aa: CSAPGTSGYKEQFF
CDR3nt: TGCAGTGCCCCTGGCACTAGCGGGTACAAGGAGCAGTTCTTC

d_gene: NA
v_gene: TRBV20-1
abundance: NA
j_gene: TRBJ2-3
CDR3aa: CSASIPRGGTDTQYF
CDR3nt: TGCAGTGCAAGTATACCGAGGGGAGGCACAGATACGCAGTATTTT

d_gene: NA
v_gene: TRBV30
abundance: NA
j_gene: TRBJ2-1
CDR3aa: CAWSGEGNNEQFF
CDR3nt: TGTGCCTGGAGTGGTGAGGGAAACAATGAGCAGTTCTTC

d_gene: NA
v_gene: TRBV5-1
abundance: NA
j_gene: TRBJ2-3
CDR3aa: CASSNGVQASTDTQYF
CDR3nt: TGCGCCAGCAGCAATGGGGTCCAGGCTAGCACAGATACGCAGTATTTT

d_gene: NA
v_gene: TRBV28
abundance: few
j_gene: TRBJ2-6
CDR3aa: CATSRQVSGANVLTF
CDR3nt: TGTGCTACCAGTCGTCAGGTCTCTGGGGCCAACGTCCTGACTTTC

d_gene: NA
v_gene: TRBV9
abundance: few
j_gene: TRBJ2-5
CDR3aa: CASSVDVGGRETQYF
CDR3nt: TGTGCCAGCAGCGTAGACGTGGGGGGGCGTGAGACCCAGTACTTC

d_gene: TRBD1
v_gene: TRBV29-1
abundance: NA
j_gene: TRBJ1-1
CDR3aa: CSVDPGTGPNIEAFF
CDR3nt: TGCAGCGTCGATCCCGGGACAGGGCCAAACATTGAAGCTTTCTTT

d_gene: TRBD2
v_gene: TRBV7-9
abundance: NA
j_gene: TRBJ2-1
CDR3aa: CASSALGGGAYNEQFF
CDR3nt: TGTGCCAGCAGCGCCTTGGGCGGGGGAGCCTACAATGAGCAGTTCTTC

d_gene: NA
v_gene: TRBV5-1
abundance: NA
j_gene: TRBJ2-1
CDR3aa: CASGGQIGNEQFF
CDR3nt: TGCGCCAGCGGTGGGCAGATCGGCAATGAGCAGTTCTTC

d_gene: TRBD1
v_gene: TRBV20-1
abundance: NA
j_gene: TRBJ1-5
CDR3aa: CSATMTGGRPLSNQPQHF
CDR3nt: TGCAGTGCTACCATGACAGGGGGCAGGCCTCTTTCCAATCAGCCCCAGCATTTT

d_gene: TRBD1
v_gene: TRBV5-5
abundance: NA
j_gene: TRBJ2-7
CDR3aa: CASSLQQGDYEQYF
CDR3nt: TGTGCCAGCAGCTTGCAACAGGGGGACTACGAGCAGTACTTC

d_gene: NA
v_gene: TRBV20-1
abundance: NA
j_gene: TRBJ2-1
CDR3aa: CSARDPIKQETQFF
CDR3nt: TGCAGTGCTAGAGATCCCATTAAACAAGAGACCCAGTTCTTC

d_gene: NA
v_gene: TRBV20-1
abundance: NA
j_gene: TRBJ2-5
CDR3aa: CSARFLGEWRGLYNGQYF
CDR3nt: TGCAGTGCTAGATTTTTAGGAGAGTGGAGAGGGCTCTACAATGGACAGTACTTC

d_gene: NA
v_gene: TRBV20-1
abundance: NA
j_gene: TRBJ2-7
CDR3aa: CSHRATRPGEQYF
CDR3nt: TGCAGCCACAGGGCTACGAGACCGGGCGAGCAGTACTTC

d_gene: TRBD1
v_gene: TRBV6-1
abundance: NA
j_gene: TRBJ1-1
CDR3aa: CASRTGGPMNTEAFF
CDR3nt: TGTGCCAGCAGGACAGGGGGCCCTATGAACACTGAAGCTTTCTTT

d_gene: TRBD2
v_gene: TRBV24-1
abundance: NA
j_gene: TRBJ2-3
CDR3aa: CATSDIAGAGTDTPYF
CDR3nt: TGTGCCACCAGTGATATAGCGGGAGCTGGTACAGATACGCCGTATTTT

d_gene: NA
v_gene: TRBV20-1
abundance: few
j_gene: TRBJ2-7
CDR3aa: CSAVEGQVAYEQYF
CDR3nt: TGCAGTGCTGTAGAGGGGCAGGTTGCCTACGAGCAGTACTTC

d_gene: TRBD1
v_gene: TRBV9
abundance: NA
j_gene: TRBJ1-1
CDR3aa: CASSVGPLTKTGLSTEAFF
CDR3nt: TGTGCCAGCAGCGTAGGCCCCCTTACAAAGACAGGGTTGAGCACTGAAGCTTTCTTT

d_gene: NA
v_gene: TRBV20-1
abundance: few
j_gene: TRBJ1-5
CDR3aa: CSADRLGSNQPQHF
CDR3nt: TGCAGTGCTGACCGGCTAGGGAGCAATCAGCCCCAGCATTTT

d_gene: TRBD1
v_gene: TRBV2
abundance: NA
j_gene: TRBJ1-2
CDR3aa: CTSSRQGGDGYTF
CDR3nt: TGTACCAGCAGTCGTCAGGGGGGAGACGGCTACACCTTC

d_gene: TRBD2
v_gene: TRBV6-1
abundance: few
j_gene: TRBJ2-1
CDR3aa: CASSESLWTSGSSHEQFF
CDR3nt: TGTGCCAGCAGCGAGAGCCTATGGACTAGCGGGAGCTCCCATGAGCAGTTCTTC

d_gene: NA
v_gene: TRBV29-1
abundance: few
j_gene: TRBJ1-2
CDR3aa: CSVVPVGGYTF
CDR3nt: TGCAGCGTTGTTCCAGTAGGTGGCTACACCTTC

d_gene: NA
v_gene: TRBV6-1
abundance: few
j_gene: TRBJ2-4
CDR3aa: CASFQKEQYF
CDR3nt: TGTGCCAGCTTTCAGAAGGAGCAGTACTTC

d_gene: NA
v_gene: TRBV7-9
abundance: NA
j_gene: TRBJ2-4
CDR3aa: CASSGLGGPLYF
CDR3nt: TGTGCCAGCAGCGGTCTTGGGGGGCCTCTGTACTTC

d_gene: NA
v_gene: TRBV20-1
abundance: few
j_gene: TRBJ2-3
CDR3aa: CSALSEGTDTQYF
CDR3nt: TGCAGTGCACTCAGTGAGGGCACAGATACGCAGTATTTT

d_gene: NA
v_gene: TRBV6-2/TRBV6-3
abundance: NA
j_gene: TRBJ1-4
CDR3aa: CASSPDQEIYEKLFF
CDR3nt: TGTGCCAGCAGTCCCGATCAGGAAATCTATGAAAAACTGTTTTTT

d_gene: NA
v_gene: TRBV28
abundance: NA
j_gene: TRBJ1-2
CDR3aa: CASSLGGPANYGYTF
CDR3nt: TGTGCCAGCAGTTTAGGTGGGCCCGCTAACTATGGCTACACCTTC

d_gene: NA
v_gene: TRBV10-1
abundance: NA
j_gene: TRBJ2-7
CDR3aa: CASSESQGWSEQYF
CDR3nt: TGCGCCAGCAGTGAATCGCAGGGTTGGTCCGAGCAGTACTTC

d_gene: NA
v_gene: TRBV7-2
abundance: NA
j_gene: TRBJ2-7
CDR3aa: CASSFQPGTPSYEQYF
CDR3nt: TGTGCCAGCAGCTTCCAGCCCGGGACACCTTCCTACGAGCAGTACTTC

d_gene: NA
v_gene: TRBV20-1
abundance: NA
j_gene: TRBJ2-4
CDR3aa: CSASALAKNIQYF
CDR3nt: TGCAGTGCTAGTGCCCTAGCCAAAAACATTCAGTACTTC

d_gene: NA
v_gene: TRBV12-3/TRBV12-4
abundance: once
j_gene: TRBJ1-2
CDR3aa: CASSLSPGRDTHYGYTF
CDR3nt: TGTGCCAGCAGTTTAAGCCCCGGCAGGGATACTCACTATGGCTACACCTTC